The 28 T cell receptor beta chains reported below all come from one sample, sequenced in a study of CD8+CD57+ T cells in acquired aplastic anemia. Previously, flow cytometry had revealed CD8+CD57+ cell expansion in the patients chosen for sequencing. Researchers used genomic DNA as the template to profile TCR beta VDJ and CDR3. TCRdb fed the reads into MiXCR, producing one record per CDR3 protein. The sample shows over 250,000 distinct CDR3 sequences, roughly 53% of them seen only once. Sample: sorted CD4+, CD8+, or CD8+CD57+ T cells (not recorded which) from PBMCs. These receptors were collected from a human donor with aplastic anemia.

CDR3 loop: CASSFMRGGYEAFF. The CDR3, as DNA: TGTGCCAGCAGTTTTATGAGAGGCGGCTATGAAGCTTTCTTT. The genes are TRBV6-5 and TRBJ1-1; no clear D. Trimming left V 4 bases short and J 7 bases short, with 16 bases between. Germline loops: CDR1 MNHEY, CDR2 SVGAGI. CDR3 length equals 14 residues.

This clonotype is a singleton in its sample. This chain links TRBV2 with TRBJ2-1; D is perhaps TRBD2 (5 bases). This CDR3 region has 16 residues. V was clipped by 4 bases and J by 1 base, with 14 bases between them. CDR1 and CDR2 (germline): SNHLY, FYNNEI. CDR3 loop: CASSGIDRGSYNEQFF. The CDR3 coding sequence is TGTGCCAGCAGTGGAATTGATCGGGGTTCCTACAATGAGCAGTTCTTC.

The V call is TRBV29-1, the J call TRBJ2-1; 10 bases agree with TRBD1. V lost 6 bases and J lost 7; bases outside the gene matches: 6. CDR1 is SQVTM and CDR2 is ANQGSEA in the germline V gene. The CDR3 covers 13 residues. The CDR3 sequence is CSVWDRGTNEQFF. Here the CDR3 DNA reads TGCAGCGTCTGGGACAGGGGAACAAATGAGCAGTTCTTC.

The chain uses TRBV20-1 and TRBJ1-3, with D maybe TRBD1 (5 bases). Per the germline V gene, CDR1 is DFQATT and CDR2 is SNEGSKA (reference sequence). This CDR3 contains 15 residues. Trimming cost V 3 bases and J 3 bases, with 15 bases left between them. The CDR3 bases are TGCAGTGCTAGGATGAATAGGGGAGGTGGAAACACCATATATTTT. It codes for CSARMNRGGGNTIYF.

The chain carries TRBV20-1 and TRBJ1-3, with 7 bases aligning to TRBD1. Unmatched junction bases numbered 5, after V lost 5 bases and J lost 4 bases. The CDR3 spans 13 residues. Germline assignment: CDR1 DFQATT and CDR2 SNEGSKA (reference sequence). CDR3 residues: CSAHTGVGNTIYF. Here the CDR3 DNA reads TGCAGTGCTCACACAGGGGTCGGAAACACCATATATTTT.

This clonotype occurred many times. V and J are TRBV5-1 and TRBJ2-2; the D is unclear. This CDR3 has 16 amino acids. Germline V gene sequence: CDR1 SGHRS, CDR2 YFSETQ. Trimming stripped 0 bases from V and 7 bases from J, with 16 bases between. CDR3: CASSLAAGLDVGELFF. Here the CDR3 DNA reads TGCGCCAGCAGCTTGGCAGCAGGCCTCGATGTCGGGGAGCTGTTTTTT.

In this sample, this clonotype turned up many times. The V call is TRBV6-2 or TRBV6-3, the J call TRBJ2-5; tentative D call: TRBD1 (6 bases). Germline values: CDR1 MNHEY, CDR2 SVGEGT. With 7 bases removed from V and 6 bases from J, the gap between germline ends came to 15 bases. The CDR3 runs 13 residues. Here the CDR3 DNA reads TGTGCCAGCAAACAGGGAGTAGATCAGACCCAGTACTTC. It translates to CASKQGVDQTQYF.

Comment on this clonotype: A read error is likely, as this CDR3 ends without the conserved phenylalanine or tryptophan. The genes are TRBV5-4 and TRBJ1-2; 7 positions match TRBD1. Germline lookup yields CDR1 SGHNT and CDR2 YYREEE (reference sequence). The CDR3 loop spans 16 amino acids. The V and J ends lost 4 bases and 8 bases, in that order; junction bases with no gene match: 17. The CDR3 reads CASSQDLMVTGLGYTL. CDR3 in DNA: TGTGCCAGCAGCCAGGACCTCATGGTGACAGGGCTCGGCTACACCCTC.

The chain couples TRBV2 to TRBJ2-2; D unclear. Germline V gene data show CDR1 as SNHLY and CDR2 as FYNNEI. There are 14 residues in the CDR3. With 0 bases removed from V and 6 bases from J, the gap between germline ends came to 8 bases. CDR3 nucleotides: TGTGCCAGCAGTGAAGCCCCAAAGGCCGGGGAGCTGTTTTTT. Translated: CASSEAPKAGELFF.

This chain connects TRBV24-1 to TRBJ1-3; the D is unclear. This CDR3 region has 15 residues. Germline lookup yields CDR1 KGHDR and CDR2 SFDVKD. Trimming shortened V by 2 bases and J by 4 bases, and 11 bases separated the two germline ends. The CDR3 reads CATSDSKGPGNTIYF. The CDR3 DNA reads TGTGCCACCAGTGATTCAAAAGGGCCAGGAAACACCATATATTTT.

J is TRBJ2-7 and V is TRBV5-5; the D is unclear. The germline V gene encodes CDR1 SGHKS and CDR2 YYEKEE (reference sequence). The CDR3 spans 13 residues. Trimming removed 1 base at V and 2 bases at J, with 7 bases between. The CDR3: CASSLTPAYEQYF. The CDR3 bases are TGTGCCAGCAGCTTGACTCCAGCCTACGAGCAGTACTTC.

J is TRBJ1-4 and V is TRBV11-2; tentative D call: TRBD1 (6 bases). Germline CDR1 reads SGHAT; CDR2 reads FQNNGV. With 2 bases removed from V and 0 bases from J, the gap between germline ends came to 10 bases. The CDR3 has 16 residues. CDR3 bases: TGTGCCAGCAGCTTACTAGGGGGGGCAACTAATGAAAAACTGTTTTTT. Its protein is CASSLLGGATNEKLFF.

This rearrangement joins TRBV24-1 to TRBJ2-2; maybe TRBD2 (6 bases). V was pared by 7 bases and J by 3 bases, with 11 bases between. Germline CDR1 is KGHDR and CDR2 is SFDVKD. This CDR3 contains 14 residues. The DNA of the CDR3 is TGTGCCACCAGGGAGGGGTCGGACACCGGGGAGCTGTTTTTT. It translates to CATREGSDTGELFF.

This clonotype was found many times. V gene TRBV6-1 combines with J gene TRBJ1-5; no clear D gene. This CDR3 is built from 12 residues. V lost 7 bases, J lost 0 bases, and 4 bases lay in between. The germline gives CDR1 MNHNS, CDR2 SASEGT. The CDR3 sequence: CASKYSNQPQHF. CDR3 in DNA: TGTGCCAGCAAGTATAGCAATCAGCCCCAGCATTTT.

This chain joins TRBV15 and TRBJ1-1; no clear D gene. The CDR3 length is 14 residues. Germline CDR1 is LNHNV and CDR2 is YYDKDF (reference sequence). The germline V and J ends were trimmed by 0 bases and 0 bases, with 5 bases remaining between them. CDR3 nucleotides: TGTGCCACCAGCAGAGACGGGGTGAACACTGAAGCTTTCTTT. Translation: CATSRDGVNTEAFF.

About this clonotype itself: The conserved final phenylalanine or tryptophan is absent from the CDR3, which likely points to a read error. The V call is TRBV2, the J call TRBJ1-2; maybe TRBD1 (6 bases). This CDR3 region has 15 residues. The ends were cut back, 11 bases at V and 0 bases at J, with 19 bases in the middle. CDR1 is SNHLY, CDR2 FYNNEI, per germline. The CDR3 region is CAGRGGMGTNYGYTS. The CDR3 nucleotides are TGTGCCGGGAGAGGGGGGATGGGGACTAACTATGGCTACACCTCC.

This clonotype was found many times. The rearrangement uses TRBV5-1 and TRBJ2-5; tentative D call: TRBD1 (5 bases). This CDR3 is built from 14 residues. Trimming took off 3 bases at V and 2 bases at J, with 11 bases between the two ends. Germline lookup yields CDR1 SGHRS and CDR2 YFSETQ. CDR3 nucleotide sequence: TGCGCCAGCAGCTATGACAGCAATCAAGAGACCCAGTACTTC. Protein: CASSYDSNQETQYF.

J is TRBJ1-1 and V is TRBV20-1, with D perhaps matching TRBD1 (6 bases). Germline CDR1 is DFQATT and CDR2 is SNEGSKA (reference sequence). There are 13 residues in the CDR3. The CDR3 region has the DNA TGCAGAGGTTGGGGGGCGCGTGGCACTGAAGCTTTCTTT. This sequence encodes CRGWGARGTEAFF.

V usage is TRBV3-1 and J usage is TRBJ2-6; perhaps TRBD2 as D (6 bases). This CDR3 comprises 18 residues. V lost 5 bases to trimming and J lost 1 base, with 18 bases between them. Germline CDR1 reads LGHDT; CDR2 reads YNNKEL (reference sequence). In DNA, the CDR3 is TGTGCCAGCAGCTCTAGTTTGGGAGGTCTGTCTGGGGCCAACGTCCTGACTTTC. Translating gives CASSSSLGGLSGANVLTF.

In its sample, this clonotype was seen a few times. J is TRBJ2-7 and V is TRBV2; D perhaps matches TRBD1 (6 bases). CDR1 is SNHLY and CDR2 is FYNNEI in the germline V gene. The V end lost 2 bases, the J end lost 6 bases, and 8 bases lay between the germline ends. CDR3 length: 12 amino acids. Here the CDR3 reads CASSELRGEQYF. CDR3 DNA: TGTGCCAGCAGTGAACTCAGGGGCGAGCAGTACTTC. The full variable domain, with the rest looked up from reference TRBV2 and TRBJ2-7, is EPEVTQTPSHQVTQMGQEVILRCVPISNHLYFYWYRQILGQKVEFLVSFYNNEISEKSEIFDDQFSVERPDGSNFTLKIRSTKLEDSAMYFCASSELRGEQYFGPGTRLTVT.

The chain links TRBV5-1 to TRBJ1-3, with D possibly being TRBD1 (5 bases). V was trimmed by 0 bases and J by 7 bases, leaving 11 bases between them. The CDR3 spans 14 residues. Germline V gene data show CDR1 as SGHRS and CDR2 as YFSETQ. This CDR3 is CASSLAGTVNTIYF. CDR3 bases: TGCGCCAGCAGCTTGGCCGGGACGGTCAACACCATATATTTT.

This clonotype was counted ten times or more. V and J are TRBV6-6 and TRBJ2-1; the match to TRBD2 covers 11 bases. V dropped 6 bases and J dropped 8; count of bases not matched to a gene: 3. This CDR3 is 13 amino acids long. Germline V gene lookup returns CDR1 MNHNY and CDR2 SVGAGI (reference sequence). The CDR3 loop is CASRTSGGYEQFF. CDR3 bases: TGTGCCAGCAGAACTAGCGGGGGCTATGAGCAGTTCTTC.

The V and J genes are TRBV12-3 or TRBV12-4 and TRBJ2-7; D might be TRBD2 (6 bases). The CDR3 spans 11 residues. V lost 8 bases and J 9 bases, leaving 14 bases between the germline ends. The CDR3 loop is CASGEVEGQYF. CDR3 coding DNA: TGTGCCAGCGGTGAAGTGGAGGGGCAGTACTTC.

V and J are TRBV12-3 or TRBV12-4 and TRBJ2-5, with TRBD1 matching 10 bases. Germline trimming cut 5 bases from V and 4 bases from J; bases unmatched to any gene: 7. CDR3 length: 15 residues. This CDR3 is CASSPGQGRTETQYF. In DNA, the CDR3 is TGTGCCAGCAGTCCGGGACAGGGGAGAACAGAGACCCAGTACTTC.

The rearrangement joins TRBV24-1 to TRBJ2-3; 13 bases map to TRBD2. This CDR3 region has 19 residues. Germline-derived CDR1 and CDR2 are KGHDR and SFDVKD. With 4 bases clipped from V and 4 bases from J, the junction kept 13 bases outside the gene matches. The CDR3 reads CATSDPTSGRAGLADTQYF. The CDR3 DNA reads TGTGCCACCAGTGACCCTACTAGCGGGAGGGCCGGACTCGCAGATACGCAGTATTTT.

J is TRBJ1-1 and V is TRBV7-9; D might be TRBD1 (5 bases). Germline assignment: CDR1 SEHNR and CDR2 FQNEAQ (reference sequence). Trimming stripped 3 bases from V and 0 bases from J, with 8 bases between. The CDR3 runs 14 residues. The CDR3, as DNA: TGTGCCAGCAGCTTTGGACACCTGAACACTGAAGCTTTCTTT. This encodes CASSFGHLNTEAFF.

The chain has TRBV4-2 and TRBJ2-2; D not resolved. Germline loops: CDR1 LGHNA, CDR2 YNFKEQ. The V and J ends lost 4 bases and 0 bases respectively, with 12 bases between them. The CDR3 covers 16 residues. The CDR3, as DNA: TGTGCCAGCAGCCCCCTCGGAACCACGAACACCGGGGAGCTGTTTTTT. It codes for CASSPLGTTNTGELFF.

On this clonotype itself: Given a much more abundant clone one base away, this may be a read error. DNA of the CDR3: TGTGCCAGCGGCTTAGGGCTAGCGGAGTACAATGAGCAGTTCTTC. Translating gives CASGLGLAEYNEQFF. This chain connects TRBV24-1 to TRBJ2-1, with TRBD2 identical over 7 bases. Germline assignment: CDR1 KGHDR and CDR2 SFDVKD. The CDR3 totals 15 residues. The ends lost 11 bases at V and 4 bases at J; junction bases unmatched: 13.